Listed here are 2 T cell receptor beta chains from one sample, sequenced in a study of radiotherapy plus CTLA-4 blockade in lung cancer. The table came from immunoSEQ multiplex PCR; TCRdb's copy has only in-frame clones and leaves some out. The data show approximately 30,000 clones, more than 80% seen once. The sequenced sample was peripheral blood, obtained from a patient treated with radiotherapy plus ipilimumab. These TCRs come from a human donor with non-small cell lung cancer that progressed on radiotherapy plus ipilimumab.

The rearrangement uses TRBV14 and TRBJ1-3; the D gene is possibly TRBD1 (5 bases). Looked up from germline, CDR1 is SGHDN and CDR2 is FVKESK. The CDR3 length is 20 residues. V gave up 2 bases and J gave up 1 base, with 24 bases separating them. This chain's CDR3 is CASSQSLAEGRSFSGNTIYF. CDR3 in DNA: TGTGCCAGCAGCCAATCGTTGGCGGAGGGACGATCCTTTTCTGGAAACACCATATATTTT.

The V and J genes are TRBV5-1 and TRBJ2-3; 7 positions agree with TRBD1. V lost 4 bases to trimming and J lost 2 bases; unmatched junction nucleotides: 4. Germline V gene sequence: CDR1 SGHRS, CDR2 YFSETQ. This CDR3 is 14 amino acids long. The CDR3 reads CASSRGQATDTQYF. CDR3 bases: TGCGCCAGCAGCCGAGGACAGGCCACAGATACGCAGTATTTT.